This section outlines one T cell receptor beta chain sequence together with its context. Its matching antigen is unknown. The conserved closing phenylalanine or tryptophan is absent in this CDR3, likely reflecting a read error. Trimming took 0 bases from V and 0 from J, leaving 8 bases between them. This CDR3 comprises 15 residues. Per germline, CDR1 KGHSH and CDR2 LQKENI. One entry per CDR3 protein, called by TCRdb with MiXCR from the 5' RACE reads. The table includes 80,000 to 100,000 distinct CDR3 sequences, about 8.3% detected once. This specimen comes from a study of CD8 T cells in ankylosing spondylitis. Overall study results and limits: Typical of ankylosing spondylitis blood, it appeared, was a TCR beta motif of roughly eight highly homologous variants. The clones that were linked to disease were reported to be significantly enriched in matched synovial fluid samples from ankylosing spondylitis patients.

This clonotype was obtained from a male donor with ankylosing spondylitis or in good health (not recorded which). The V call is TRBV18, the J call TRBJ2-5; D unresolved. Sequencing was done on a sample of blood, either unsorted or a sorted T cell fraction (not recorded which). CDR3 sequence reads: CASSPPSQNQETQYL. Written as DNA, the CDR3 is TGTGCCAGCTCACCACCGAGCCAAAACCAAGAGACCCAGTACCTC.